In this sample, the clone carrying this T cell receptor (beta chain) turned up once. The sample belongs to a study of T cell changes during pregnancy in multiple sclerosis. Germline lookup yields CDR1 MNHEY and CDR2 SMNVEV (reference sequence). This CDR3 region has 14 residues. Trimming cost V 3 bases and J 7 bases, with 16 bases left between them. Assay used: immunoSEQ multiplex PCR; TCRdb lists only in-frame clones, some missing. Among just under 65,000 clones listed, around 96% were seen once. Here the sequenced sample was CD8+ T cells from peripheral blood mononuclear cells, taken after pregnancy. V gene TRBV27 combines with J gene TRBJ2-7, with D perhaps matching TRBD2 (5 bases). This TCR was recovered from a female donor with multiple sclerosis, enrolled in a pregnancy study. This CDR3 is CASSLDSVGREQYF. CDR3 nucleotide sequence: TGTGCCAGCAGTTTGGACTCGGTAGGACGAGAGCAGTACTTC.